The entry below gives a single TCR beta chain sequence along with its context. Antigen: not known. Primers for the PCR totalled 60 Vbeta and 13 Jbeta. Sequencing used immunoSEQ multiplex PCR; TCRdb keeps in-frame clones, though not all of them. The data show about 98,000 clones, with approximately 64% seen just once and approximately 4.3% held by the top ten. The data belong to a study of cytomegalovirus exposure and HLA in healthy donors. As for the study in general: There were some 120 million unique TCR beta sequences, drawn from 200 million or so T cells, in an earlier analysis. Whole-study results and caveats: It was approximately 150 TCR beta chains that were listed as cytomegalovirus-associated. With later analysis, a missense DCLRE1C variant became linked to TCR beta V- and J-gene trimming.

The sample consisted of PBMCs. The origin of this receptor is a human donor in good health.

The CDR3 nucleotides are TGTGCCAGCAGCTCTGCGACTAGCGGGTATCTGTTGGGCACAGATACGCAGTATTTT. Protein sequence: CASSSATSGYLLGTDTQYF. The chain combines TRBV5-6 with TRBJ2-3, with 10 bases aligning to TRBD2. V lost 3 bases to trimming and J lost 1 base; unmatched junction nucleotides: 14. The CDR3 has 19 amino acids. Germline V gives CDR1 SGHDT, CDR2 YYEEEE. Combining the CDR3 with reference TRBV5-6 and TRBJ2-3 gives the whole variable domain DAGVTQSPTHLIKTRGQQVTLRCSPKSGHDTVSWYQQALGQGPQFIFQYYEEEERQRGNFPDRFSGHQFPNYSSELNVNALLLGDSALYLCASSSATSGYLLGTDTQYFGPGTRLTVL.